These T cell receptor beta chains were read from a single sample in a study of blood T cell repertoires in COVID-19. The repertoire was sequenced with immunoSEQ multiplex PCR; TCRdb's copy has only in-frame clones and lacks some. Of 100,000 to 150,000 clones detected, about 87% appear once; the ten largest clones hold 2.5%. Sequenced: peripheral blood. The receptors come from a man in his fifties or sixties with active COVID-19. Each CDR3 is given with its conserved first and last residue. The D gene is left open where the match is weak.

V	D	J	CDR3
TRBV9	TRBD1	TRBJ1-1	CASSVSGTGGTEAFF
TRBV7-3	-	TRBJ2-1	CASSSSSEQFF
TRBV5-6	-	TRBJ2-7	CASSGGSNAYEQYF
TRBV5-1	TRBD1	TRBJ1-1	CASSSGTGWDTEAFF
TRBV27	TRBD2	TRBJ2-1	CASSPLPLAGGLFEQFF
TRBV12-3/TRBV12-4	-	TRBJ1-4	CASSFAGNEKLFF
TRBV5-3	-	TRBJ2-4	CARSLEVAGFYIQYF
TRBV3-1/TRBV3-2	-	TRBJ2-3	CASSQDLLPMVDTQYF
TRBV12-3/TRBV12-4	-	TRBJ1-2	CASSSLYGYTF
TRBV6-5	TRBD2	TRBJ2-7	CATGAERGTYEQYF
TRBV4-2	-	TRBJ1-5	CASSKQGYNQPQHF
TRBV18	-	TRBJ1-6	CASSRQAHNNSPLHF
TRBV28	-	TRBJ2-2	CASSTTGRTGELFF
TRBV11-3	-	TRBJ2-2	CASSLHTGELFF
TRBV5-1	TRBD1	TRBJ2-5	CASTGGVETQYF
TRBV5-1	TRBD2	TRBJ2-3	CASSLGSGGTDTQYF
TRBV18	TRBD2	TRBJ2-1	CASSTSGAYNEQFF
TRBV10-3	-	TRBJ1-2	CAISESTGDEGRNTF
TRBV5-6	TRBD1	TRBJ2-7	CASSLGQGVEQYF
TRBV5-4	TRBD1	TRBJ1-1	CASSSPWTGENTEAFF
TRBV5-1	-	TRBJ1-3	CASSLAPGTTSGNTIYF
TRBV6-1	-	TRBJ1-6	CASSEGWGGRVTPLHF
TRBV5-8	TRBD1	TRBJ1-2	CASNNQGDRGYGYTF
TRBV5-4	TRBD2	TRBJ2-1	CASSLGAGGFYNEQFF
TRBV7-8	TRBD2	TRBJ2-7	CASSRRASGTSVEQYF
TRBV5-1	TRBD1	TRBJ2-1	CASSNYRDRVGGFSYNEQFF
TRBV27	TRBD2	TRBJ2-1	CASSLGGVYNEQFF
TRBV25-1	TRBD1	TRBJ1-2	CASSRGADYGYTF
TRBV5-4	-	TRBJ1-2	CASSLDSTSYGYTF
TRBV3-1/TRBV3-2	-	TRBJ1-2	CASSPQGNYGYTF
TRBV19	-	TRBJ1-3	CPPSAIPGTSSGCGNTIYF
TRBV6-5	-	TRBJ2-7	CASTPPRGRGEQYF
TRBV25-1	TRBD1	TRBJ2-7	CASSVQGLSYEQYF
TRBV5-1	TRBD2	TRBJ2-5	CASSLVLAGDQETQYF
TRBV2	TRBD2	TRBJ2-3	CASQKGTSGTDTQYF
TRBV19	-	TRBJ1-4	CASSGAATSRIVKLFF
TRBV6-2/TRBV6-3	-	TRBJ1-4	CASSYIGSQTNEKLFF
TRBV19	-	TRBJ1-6	CASTDYNSPLHF
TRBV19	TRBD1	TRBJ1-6	CASSLGTGFSYNSPLHF
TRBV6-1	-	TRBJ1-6	CASSESTVMLNSPLHF
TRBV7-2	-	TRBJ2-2	CASSPISRTGELFF
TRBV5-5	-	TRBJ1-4	CASSRPTENEKLFF
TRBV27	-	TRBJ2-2	CASSLESSGPTGELFF
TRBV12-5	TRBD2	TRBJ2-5	CASGSGTSFLETQYF
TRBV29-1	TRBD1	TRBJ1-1	CSAGQGGTEAFF
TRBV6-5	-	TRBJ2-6	CASSYASGANVLTF
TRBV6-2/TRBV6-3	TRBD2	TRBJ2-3	CASSWGLAGRPDTQYF
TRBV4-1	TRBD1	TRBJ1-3	CASSQVGARGQGNTIYF
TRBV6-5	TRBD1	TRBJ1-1	CASRGTGKKTEAFF
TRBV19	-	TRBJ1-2	CASSRLTDRPIYGYTF
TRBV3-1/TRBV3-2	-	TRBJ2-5	CASSQDPREEETQYF